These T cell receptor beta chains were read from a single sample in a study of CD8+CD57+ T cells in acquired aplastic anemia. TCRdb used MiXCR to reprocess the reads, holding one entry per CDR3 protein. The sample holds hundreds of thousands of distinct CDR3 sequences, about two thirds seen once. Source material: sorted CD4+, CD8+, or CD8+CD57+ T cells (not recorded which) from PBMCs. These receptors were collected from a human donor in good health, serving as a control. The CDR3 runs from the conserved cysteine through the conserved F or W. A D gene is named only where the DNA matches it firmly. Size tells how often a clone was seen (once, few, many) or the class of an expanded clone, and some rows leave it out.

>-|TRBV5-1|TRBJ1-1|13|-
TGCGCCAGCAGCGTCGCTATGAACACTGGAGCTTTCTTT
CASSVAMNTGAFF
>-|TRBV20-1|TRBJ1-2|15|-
TGCAGTGCTAGACGTAACAGCAAAGAGTTCGGTGGCTACACCTTC
CSARRNSKEFGGYTF
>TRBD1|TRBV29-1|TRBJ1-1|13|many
TGCAGCGGGACAGGCCGAGTGAACACTGAAGCTTTCTTT
CSGTGRVNTEAFF
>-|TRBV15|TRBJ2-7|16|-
TGTGCCACCAGCAGAGAACCGGCGGAGGGCTCCTACGAGCAGTACTTC
CATSREPAEGSYEQYF
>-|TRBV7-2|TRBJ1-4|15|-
TGCGCCAGCAGCCAAGCACGGCGGGGGCGTGAAAAACTGTTTTTT
CASSQARRGREKLFF
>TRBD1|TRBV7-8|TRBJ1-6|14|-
TGTGCCAGCAGCTTAGGGACAGGGGCCAACTATGTCTACTTT
CASSLGTGANYVYF
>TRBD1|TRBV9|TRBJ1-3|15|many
TGTGCCAGCAGCGTAGCAGGGGGTCCTGGAAACACCATATATTTT
CASSVAGGPGNTIYF
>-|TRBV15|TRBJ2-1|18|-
TGTGCCACCAGCAGAGATCGAGACGGGGTCGGCTCCCCCAATGAGCAGTTCTTC
CATSRDRDGVGSPNEQFF
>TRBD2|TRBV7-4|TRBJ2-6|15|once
TGTGCCGCCCAGGAGAGGGACGGGGGGAAAAACTGCTTTACTTTC
CAAQERDGGKNCFTF
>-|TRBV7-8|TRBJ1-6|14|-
TGTGCCAGCAGCTTAGCAGTACACCAAAAAGAGCTCCAGTTT
CASSLAVHQKELQF
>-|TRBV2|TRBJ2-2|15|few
TGTGCCAGCAGTGCCGGGAGTTGGAACACCGGGGAGCTGTTTTTT
CASSAGSWNTGELFF
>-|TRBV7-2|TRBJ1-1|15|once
TGTGCCAGCACCTTGGCAGGGCGCGGGGAGACTGAAGCTTTCTTT
CASTLAGRGETEAFF
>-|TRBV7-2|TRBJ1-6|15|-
TGTGCCAGCAGCTTTGTAGCGGGGGGCGGAAATGAGCAGCACTTT
CASSFVAGGGNEQHF
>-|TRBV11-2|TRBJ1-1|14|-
TGTGCCAGCAGCGCACGGACTGGACTCACTGAAGCTTTCTTT
CASSARTGLTEAFF
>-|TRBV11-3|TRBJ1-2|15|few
TGTGCCAGCAGCTTAGGGAGGGGGAAGGACTATGGCTACACCTTC
CASSLGRGKDYGYTF
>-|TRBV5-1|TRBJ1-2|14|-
TGTGCCTGCAGCCTACAAACAGGGAACACGGGCTACACCTTC
CACSLQTGNTGYTF
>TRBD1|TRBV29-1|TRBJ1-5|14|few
TGCAGCGTACGGACAGGGGTAGGCAATCAGCCCCAGCATTTT
CSVRTGVGNQPQHF
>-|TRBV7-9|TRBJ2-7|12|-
TGTGCCAGCAGCTTAGGTGGGGTCCAGCAGTACTTC
CASSLGGVQQYF
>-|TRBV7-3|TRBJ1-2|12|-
TGTGCCAGCGCTTTAGCCGACTATGGCTACACCTTC
CASALADYGYTF
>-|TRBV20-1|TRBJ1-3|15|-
TGCAGTGCTAGAGAGCTAACAGGCACCGGAAACACCATATATTTT
CSARELTGTGNTIYF
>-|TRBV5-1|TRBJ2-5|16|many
TGCGCCAGCAGCTTGGGTGTCCAAGGGGTAGGGGAGACCCAGTACTTC
CASSLGVQGVGETQYF
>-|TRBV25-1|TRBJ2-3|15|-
TGTGCCAGCAGTGCCCTAGCGCGGGCGGGTGATACCCTGTATTTT
CASSALARAGDTLYF
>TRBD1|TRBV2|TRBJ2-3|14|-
TGTGCCAGCAGTGACGGGACAGGGGGGGATACGCAGTATTTT
CASSDGTGGDTQYF
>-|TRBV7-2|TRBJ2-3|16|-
TGTGCCAGCAGCGACCAAGGGACGTCACGCGGAGATACGCAGTATTTT
CASSDQGTSRGDTQYF
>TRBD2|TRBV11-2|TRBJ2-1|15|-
TGTGCCAGCAGCTTAAAGCGGGAGTCCTACAATGAGCAGTTCTTC
CASSLKRESYNEQFF
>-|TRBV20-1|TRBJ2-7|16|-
TGCAGTGCTAGAGATCACTCAACCGGGAACGGGGGAGAGCAGTACTTC
CSARDHSTGNGGEQYF
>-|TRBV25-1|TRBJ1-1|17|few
TGTGCCTGCGGTGAATGGGGGGCAGGGCTTGGGAACACTGAAGCTTTCTTT
CACGEWGAGLGNTEAFF
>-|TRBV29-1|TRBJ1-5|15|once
TGCAGCGTTGTAGTGGACCAGTCCACAGGTCCGCCGTATTTTTTT
CSVVVDQSTGPPYFF
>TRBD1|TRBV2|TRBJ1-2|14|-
TGTGCCAGCAGTCGCGCCGGGACAGGGTATGGCTACACCTTC
CASSRAGTGYGYTF
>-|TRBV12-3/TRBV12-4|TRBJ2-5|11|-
TGTGCCAGCAGGAGAACCACGACCCAGTACTTC
CASRRTTTQYF
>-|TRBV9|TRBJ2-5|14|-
TGTGCCAGCAGCTGGGATATGGGAAACTACGCGCAGTACTTC
CASSWDMGNYAQYF
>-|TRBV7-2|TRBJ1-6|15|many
TGTGCCAGCAGCTTTAGGGGAATCGGGAATTCACCCCTCCACTTT
CASSFRGIGNSPLHF
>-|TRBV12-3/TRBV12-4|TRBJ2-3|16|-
TGTGCCAGCAGCATAGAGGGGAAGGGAATCACAGATACGCAGTATTTT
CASSIEGKGITDTQYF
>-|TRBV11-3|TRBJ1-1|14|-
TGTGCCAGCAGGTTGACGGCCCAAAACACTGAAGCTTTCTTT
CASRLTAQNTEAFF
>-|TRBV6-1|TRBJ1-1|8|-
TGTGCCAGCAGGGAGGCTTTCTTT
CASREAFF
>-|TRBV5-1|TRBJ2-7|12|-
TGCGCCAGCAGCTCAAGGGACGAGGAGCAGTACTTC
CASSSRDEEQYF
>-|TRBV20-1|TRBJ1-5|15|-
TGCAGTGTCGTCGAGGGCGCGGGGCGTGATCAGCCCCAGCATTTT
CSVVEGAGRDQPQHF
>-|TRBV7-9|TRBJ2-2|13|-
TGTGCCAGCAGGAGGGGGGGGGGCGGGGAGCTGTTTTTT
CASRRGGGGELFF
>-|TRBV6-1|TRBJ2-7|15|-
TGTGCCAGCAGAGATCGGGCAGGGACGGCCTACGAGCAGTACTTC
CASRDRAGTAYEQYF
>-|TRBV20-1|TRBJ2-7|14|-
TGCAGTGCTAGTGGAGGGACAGTAACCTGCGAGCAGTACTTC
CSASGGTVTCEQYF
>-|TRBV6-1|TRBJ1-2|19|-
TGTGCCAGCAGAGAGTCTACTTCACATGCGGCAGGTTCGAACTATGGCTACACCTTC
CASRESTSHAAGSNYGYTF
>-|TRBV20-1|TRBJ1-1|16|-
TGCAGTACTCTCGCACCGGGACGGGGTGGGATGACTGAAGCTTTCTTT
CSTLAPGRGGMTEAFF
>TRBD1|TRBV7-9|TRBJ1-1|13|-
TGTGCCAGCAGCGTCAGGGGGGACACTGTAGCTTGCTTT
CASSVRGDTVACF
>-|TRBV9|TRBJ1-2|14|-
TGTGCCAGCAGCCTCGGAAGGGGAGGGAGGGCCGAAGCCTTC
CASSLGRGGRAEAF
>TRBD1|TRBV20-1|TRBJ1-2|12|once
TGCAGCGCTAGAGCGGCGACAGGGAGCTACACCTTC
CSARAATGSYTF
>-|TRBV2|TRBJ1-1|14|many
TGTGCCAGCAGAGCCCGGGGAGATTTATTAAAAGCTTTCTTT
CASRARGDLLKAFF
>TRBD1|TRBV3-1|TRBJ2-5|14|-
TGTGCCACCGAGGGGACAGGGAGCTTTGGGACCCAGTACTTC
CATEGTGSFGTQYF